This TCR beta chain was obtained from a study of blood T cell repertoires in COVID-19. This clone was observed a few times. Profiling relied on immunoSEQ multiplex PCR, and the TCRdb table lists in-frame clones only, not all of them. The sample contains around 270,000 clones, around nine tenths of which appear only once. Trimming cost V 3 bases and J 6 bases, with 15 bases left between them. The CDR3 spans 15 residues. CDR1 is GTSNPN and CDR2 is SVGIG in the germline V gene (reference sequence). The TCR originated in a woman in her sixties with COVID-19, enrolled during active disease. Sequences were obtained from peripheral blood. This chain uses TRBV30 with TRBJ1-6, with unresolved D. This chain's CDR3 is CAWRNTGPINSPLHF. The CDR3 DNA is TGTGCCTGGAGGAATACGGGTCCGATTAATTCACCCCTCCACTTT.